The entry below gives a single T cell receptor beta chain sequence along with its context. Its matching antigen is unknown. CDR1 and CDR2 from the germline V gene are LNHDA and SQIVND (reference sequence). The CDR3 covers 14 residues. The V end lost 7 bases, the J end lost 1 base, and 13 bases lay between the germline ends. This record comes from a study of circulating and synovial CD4+ cells in juvenile arthritis. Study results and limitations: Bulk blood CD4 repertoires were more diverse than these. Bulk blood CD4 samples held at least an order of magnitude more or fewer genomes than CPL.

Clones were sequenced by immunoSEQ multiplex PCR, and TCRdb holds only the in-frame ones, with some missing. The profile shows 34,000 or so clones, about 94% of them singletons. The genes are TRBV19 and TRBJ1-1; possible D gene TRBD1, 6 bases. This receptor was obtained from a human donor with juvenile idiopathic arthritis. Sample: CD4+ T cells from blood. The CDR3 region is CASTPSRGNTEAFF. The CDR3 nucleotides are TGTGCCAGTACCCCCTCCAGGGGGAACACTGAAGCTTTCTTT.